A single sample gave rise to the 27 T cell receptor beta chains below, sequenced in a study of blood T cell repertoires in COVID-19. This table comes from immunoSEQ multiplex PCR, and its TCRdb copy is limited to in-frame clones, with some not included. This sample has 280,000 or so clones, with roughly nine tenths found just once. Sequencing was carried out using PBMCs or T cells enriched from blood (not recorded which). The receptors come from a woman in her thirties or forties who had recovered from COVID-19.

The gene calls are TRBV7-3 and TRBJ2-3, with 9 bases identical to TRBD1. The V and J ends lost 2 bases and 4 bases, in that order; junction bases with no gene match: 7. Germline CDR1 reads SGHTA; CDR2 reads FQGTGA. The length of the CDR3 is 16 residues. CDR3 sequence: CASSLVGTGTSDTQYF. CDR3 in DNA: TGTGCCAGCAGCTTAGTCGGGACAGGGACGTCAGATACGCAGTATTTT.

V and J are TRBV7-8 and TRBJ1-3, with TRBD1 matching over 7 bases. The CDR3 is 16 residues long. CDR1 and CDR2 from the germline V gene are SGHVS and FQNEAQ. With V trimmed by 5 bases and J by 1 base, 8 bases remained unmatched. Written as DNA, the CDR3 is TGTGCCAGCAGCGGACGGGACAGAGCTTCTGGAAACACCATATATTTT. Translating it yields CASSGRDRASGNTIYF.

The chain couples TRBV29-1 to TRBJ2-2, with 7 bases aligning to TRBD1. CDR3 size: 13 residues. V lost 6 bases and J lost 4; bases outside the gene matches: 5. Germline values: CDR1 SQVTM, CDR2 ANQGSEA. CDR3 nucleotide sequence: TGCAGCGTGACCAGACAGGGCACCGGGGAGCTGTTTTTT. Residues: CSVTRQGTGELFF.

This clone has ten or more counts. Other DNA variants within this sample encode the same CDR3. The rearrangement links TRBV6-5 to TRBJ1-6; 10 bases match TRBD1. Unmatched junction bases numbered 3, after V lost 0 bases and J lost 10 bases. Germline CDR1 and CDR2: MNHEY and SVGAGI. The CDR3 length is 15 residues. In nucleotides, the CDR3 is TGTGCCAGCAGTTACTCGGGGACAGGGGTCTCACCCCTCCACTTT. It is translated as CASSYSGTGVSPLHF.

In DNA, the CDR3 is TGTGCCAGCAGCTTAAGCGGGTTCGGAGAGACCCAGTACTTC. Its translation is CASSLSGFGETQYF. The genes are TRBV7-3 and TRBJ2-5; possibly TRBD2 for D (5 bases). CDR3 length equals 14 residues. CDR1 is SGHTA, CDR2 FQGTGA, per germline. V lost 1 base and J lost 4, with 10 bases in between.

The chain uses TRBV4-3 and TRBJ2-3; 13 bases align to TRBD2. The trim removed 2 bases at V and 11 bases at J, leaving 10 bases unmatched. Germline CDR1 LGHNA, CDR2 YSLEER. This CDR3 has 16 amino acids. Here the CDR3 reads CASSQQTGTSGIRQYF. CDR3 nucleotides: TGCGCCAGCAGCCAACAAACAGGGACTAGCGGGATAAGGCAGTATTTT.

The rearrangement links TRBV5-4 to TRBJ2-5, with 9 bases lining up with TRBD1. Trimming cost V 4 bases and J 5 bases; bases outside gene matches: 9. In germline, CDR1 is SGHNT, CDR2 YYREEE (reference sequence). This CDR3 comprises 15 residues. The CDR3 spells CASSQEGTGPETQYF. The CDR3 DNA sequence: TGTGCCAGCAGCCAGGAGGGGACAGGGCCGGAGACCCAGTACTTC.

The genes are TRBV2 and TRBJ2-1; TRBD2 matches 11 bases. The CDR3 consists of 12 residues. Trimming took 7 bases from V and 7 from J; bases not matched to a gene: 0. Germline V lookup: CDR1 SNHLY, CDR2 FYNNEI. The CDR3 region has the DNA TGTGCCAGCATAGCGGGAGGGAATGAGCAGTTCTTC. Its translation: CASIAGGNEQFF.

This chain uses TRBV2 with TRBJ1-6; D gene uncertain. Looked up from germline, CDR1 is SNHLY and CDR2 is FYNNEI. CDR3 length: 11 amino acids. The V end was cut by 4 bases, the J end by 10 bases, with 5 bases between. The CDR3 protein is CASSGGSPLHF. The CDR3 nucleotides are TGTGCCAGCAGTGGAGGGTCACCCCTCCACTTT.

The V and J genes are TRBV10-3 and TRBJ2-3, with 9 bases identical to TRBD2. Losses at the gene ends were 10 bases for V and 2 bases for J; bases not matched to a gene: 7. Germline CDR1 reads ENHRY; CDR2 reads SYGVKD. The CDR3 extends over 14 amino acids. CDR3 sequence (DNA): TGTGCCAGCACCGGCGGGAGGGCCACAGATACGCAGTATTTT. Translation: CASTGGRATDTQYF.

This clone appeared once. The rearrangement uses TRBV7-2 and TRBJ1-6; no reliable D call. Germline values: CDR1 SGHTA, CDR2 FQGNSA. This CDR3 has 16 residues. Trimming removed 2 bases at V and 7 bases at J, with 15 bases between. CDR3 region: CASSLTAVRRNSPLHF. The CDR3 nucleotides read TGTGCCAGCAGCTTAACGGCAGTCCGGAGGAATTCACCCCTCCACTTT.

The chain has TRBV28 and TRBJ2-1; perhaps TRBD2 as D (6 bases). V was trimmed by 10 bases and J by 4 bases, leaving 17 bases between them. Germline loops: CDR1 MDHEN, CDR2 SYDVKM. The CDR3 is made up of 14 amino acids. As DNA, the CDR3 is TGTGCCACCGGTGGCGGGACGCTATACAATGAGCAGTTCTTC. It is translated as CATGGGTLYNEQFF.

This chain connects TRBV27 to TRBJ2-5, with D tentatively TRBD1 (7 bases). The germline V gene encodes CDR1 MNHEY and CDR2 SMNVEV (reference sequence). With 4 bases removed from V and 4 bases from J, the gap between germline ends came to 22 bases. The CDR3 has 17 amino acids. CDR3 nucleotide sequence: TGTGCCAGCAGTTCCAACTACAGGGGAGGAATGCGAGAGACCCAGTACTTC. This codes for CASSSNYRGGMRETQYF.

This chain joins TRBV24-1 and TRBJ2-5; TRBD1 matches 7 bases. This CDR3 has 16 amino acids. Trimming at V came to 3 bases and at J to 4 bases, leaving 10 bases not matched to a gene. Germline V gives CDR1 KGHDR, CDR2 SFDVKD. DNA of the CDR3: TGTGCCACCAGTGATGTGACAGGGACGCGTCGAGAGACCCAGTACTTC. Its protein product is CATSDVTGTRRETQYF.

CDR3 in DNA: TGTGCCAGCAGCGCTCTAACAGGGGGCGAGGCCGGGGAGCTGTTTTTT. Its translation: CASSALTGGEAGELFF. The chain combines TRBV9 with TRBJ2-2, with 9 bases matching TRBD1. V trimming: 3 bases; J trimming: 6 bases; junction bases outside the gene matches: 9. Germline V gene data show CDR1 as SGDLS and CDR2 as YYNGEE. The CDR3 is 16 residues long.

The rearrangement joins TRBV6-5 to TRBJ2-6; D unclear. Looked up from germline, CDR1 is MNHEY and CDR2 is SVGAGI. The germline V and J ends were trimmed by 7 bases and 2 bases, with 12 bases remaining between them. The CDR3 has 15 amino acids. CDR3 DNA: TGTGCCAGCACCCACCCTACAGCTGGGGCCAACGTCCTGACTTTC. Translated: CASTHPTAGANVLTF.

V gene TRBV5-1 combines with J gene TRBJ1-4, with D possibly matching TRBD1 (5 bases). The V gene's germline CDR1 is SGHRS and CDR2 YFSETQ. The CDR3 contains 12 residues. V was shortened by 0 bases and J by 14 bases, with 11 bases between the two germline ends. CDR3 residues: CASSLDGGELFF. The CDR3 nucleotides are TGCGCCAGCAGCTTGGACGGGGGAGAGCTGTTTTTT.

The chain has TRBV6-6 and TRBJ1-4; unclear D gene. Germline CDR1 is MNHNY and CDR2 is SVGAGI (reference sequence). This CDR3 has 14 amino acids. The ends were cut back, 0 bases at V and 5 bases at J, with 7 bases in the middle. The CDR3: CASSYSSGNEKLFF. As DNA, the CDR3 is TGTGCCAGCAGTTACTCGAGCGGGAATGAAAAACTGTTTTTT.

This clone was observed a handful of times. The rearrangement joins TRBV12-3 or TRBV12-4 to TRBJ2-7; the match to TRBD1 covers 8 bases. Unmatched junction bases numbered 6, after V lost 8 bases and J lost 3 bases. The CDR3 is 13 residues long. CDR3 loop: CASGRTGIYEQYF. The CDR3 DNA reads TGTGCCAGCGGTCGGACAGGGATCTACGAGCAGTACTTC.

The gene calls are TRBV5-8 and TRBJ1-2; D ambiguous. CDR3 length equals 14 residues. Germline CDR1 and CDR2: SGHTS and YDEGEE. The V end was cut by 4 bases, the J end by 2 bases, with 12 bases between. CDR3 nucleotide sequence: TGTGCCAGCAGCCCTGTGAGGGAAAACTATGGCTACACCTTC. Translating it yields CASSPVRENYGYTF.

The genes are TRBV9 and TRBJ1-1; no clear D gene. CDR1 is SGDLS and CDR2 is YYNGEE in the germline V gene. There are 13 residues in the CDR3. Trimming stripped 1 base from V and 4 bases from J, with 8 bases between. The CDR3 reads CASSVMEGTEAFF. CDR3 sequence (DNA): TGTGCCAGCAGCGTAATGGAGGGCACTGAAGCTTTCTTT.

The chain is built from TRBV28 and TRBJ1-3; no clear D gene. V dropped 6 bases and J dropped 1 base, with 4 bases sitting between them. The length of the CDR3 is 12 residues. Germline V gene lookup returns CDR1 MDHEN and CDR2 SYDVKM. CDR3 sequence reads: CASSQSGNTIYF. For the CDR3, the DNA is TGTGCCAGCAGCCAGTCTGGAAACACCATATATTTT. Filled out from reference TRBV28 and TRBJ1-3, the complete variable domain reads DVKVTQSSRYLVKRTGEKVFLECVQDMDHENMFWYRQDPGLGLRLIYFSYDVKMKEKGDIPEGYSVSREKKERFSLILESASTNQTSMYLCASSQSGNTIYFGEGSWLTVV.

The chain combines TRBV3-1 (or the pseudogene TRBV3-2) with TRBJ2-3; 8 positions agree with TRBD2. CDR3 length equals 21 residues. V dropped 4 bases and J dropped 0; count of bases not matched to a gene: 21. Germline V CDR1 and CDR2: LGHDT, YNNKEL (reference sequence). CDR3 in DNA: TGTGCCAGCAGCCCGCGCGGGGGCAGACGGGAGGGGGGGCCTAGCACAGATACGCAGTATTTT. Residues: CASSPRGGRREGGPSTDTQYF.

The chain employs TRBV3-1 (or the pseudogene TRBV3-2) and TRBJ1-2; D is uncertain. The CDR3 runs to 12 residues. Germline V gives CDR1 LGHDT, CDR2 YNNKEL (reference sequence). Trimming left V 1 base short and J 13 bases short, with 13 bases between. The CDR3, as DNA: TGTGCCAGCAGCCAAGGGGCCGGGGTACTCACCTTC. It codes for CASSQGAGVLTF.

The chain has TRBV3-1 (or the pseudogene TRBV3-2) and TRBJ1-6; no firm D call. This CDR3 is built from 17 residues. Trimming pared 3 bases from V and 0 bases from J, leaving 12 bases between. The germline V gene has CDR1 LGHDT and CDR2 YNNKEL (reference sequence). The CDR3 spells CASSQGSSSSYNSPLHF. In DNA form, the CDR3 reads TGTGCCAGCAGCCAGGGTAGCTCGAGCTCCTATAATTCACCCCTCCACTTT.

V is TRBV30 and J is TRBJ1-5, with no clear D. Germline V lookup: CDR1 GTSNPN, CDR2 SVGIG (reference sequence). The CDR3 has 13 residues. V shed 0 bases and J shed 3 bases, with 6 bases lying between them. This chain's CDR3 is CAWSVRDNQPQHF. CDR3 nucleotides: TGTGCCTGGAGTGTACGGGACAATCAGCCCCAGCATTTT.

J is TRBJ1-1 and V is TRBV18; D perhaps matches TRBD1 (5 bases). V lost 3 bases, J lost 1 base, and 12 bases lay in between. The length of the CDR3 is 15 residues. Germline V gene lookup returns CDR1 KGHSH and CDR2 LQKENI. Here the CDR3 reads CASSPGTGGNTEAFF. The CDR3 nucleotides read TGTGCCAGCTCACCGGGGACGGGGGGGAACACTGAAGCTTTCTTT.